This paragraph covers one TCR beta chain sequence. This entry comes from a study of blood T cell repertoires in COVID-19. The data were produced by immunoSEQ multiplex PCR, yet TCRdb's version contains in-frame clones alone and is incomplete. The data show around 450,000 clones, 80% to 95% seen once. Grouping used clinical history reported by participants in a survey and questionnaire. The study counted Cohort 3 donors as recovered given two negative PCRs, clearance, or symptom resolution. The clonotype comes from a man aged 18 to 29 who had recovered from COVID-19. The sequenced material came from PBMCs or T cells enriched from blood (not recorded which).

The CDR3 here is CASSPARGLQPQHF. The CDR3 nucleotides read TGTGCCAGCAGCCCCGCCAGGGGGTTACAGCCCCAGCATTTT. The chain joins TRBV6-6 to TRBJ1-5, with 7 positions matching TRBD1. Germline V gene lookup returns CDR1 MNHNY and CDR2 SVGAGI (reference sequence). The CDR3 extends over 14 amino acids. Losses at the gene ends were 6 bases for V and 7 bases for J; bases not matched to a gene: 9.